This T cell receptor (beta chain) was recorded in a study of CD8+CD57+ T cells in acquired aplastic anemia. Trimming shortened V by 6 bases and J by 8 bases, and 27 bases separated the two germline ends. From germline, CDR1 is SGHTA and CDR2 FQGTGA. The CDR3 runs 17 residues. Notes on this clonotype: Its specificity is unknown.

CDR3 and TCR beta VDJ profiling relied on genomic DNA as the template. TCRdb re-called the reads through MiXCR, storing one row per CDR3 protein. The table lists approximately 380,000 distinct CDR3 sequences, 55% to 70% of them singletons, with around 4% in the top ten. Findings and limits, study-wide: Comparison of patients with controls identified about 30 shared CD8+ CDR3 sequences. The study found no significant CD8+ Simpson's diversity difference between patients and controls.

This chain links TRBV7-3 with TRBJ2-3; tentatively, D is TRBD1 (6 bases). This TCR was recovered from a human donor in good health, serving as a control. Input material: sorted CD4+, CD8+, or CD8+CD57+ T cells (not recorded which) from PBMCs. The CDR3 is CASRTTRDTEAFFTQYF. The CDR3 nucleotides read TGTGCCAGCAGAACTACCAGGGACACTGAAGCTTTCTTTACGCAGTATTTT. The full variable domain, completed using reference TRBV7-3 and TRBJ2-3, is GAGVSQTPSNKVTEKGKYVELRCDPISGHTALYWYRQSLGQGPEFLIYFQGTGAADDSGLPNDRFFAVRPEGSVSTLKIQRTERGDSAVYLCASRTTRDTEAFFTQYFGPGTRLTVL.